This entry lists 18 T cell receptor beta chains sequenced from one sample in a study of T cells in Graves' hyperthyroidism and ophthalmopathy. Amplified TCR beta CDR3 regions derived from RNA transcripts. The study used the HTBI primer set for a first-round RT-PCR of the TCR CDR3. TCRdb reanalysed the multiplex PCR reads using MiXCR and keeps one entry per CDR3 protein. The sample carries roughly 500,000 distinct CDR3 sequences, about 20% recorded once. Sequencing was carried out using blood. The receptors here all came from a woman in her seventies with Graves' ophthalmopathy.

This clonotype was detected a few times. The CDR3 protein is CASSLHLGETQYF. CDR3 bases: TGTGCCAGCAGCCTCCACTTGGGGGAGACCCAGTACTTC. V gene TRBV9 combines with J gene TRBJ2-5; D is ambiguous. The CDR3 has 13 amino acids. V gave up 4 bases and J gave up 5 bases, with 12 bases separating them. Germline lookup yields CDR1 SGDLS and CDR2 YYNGEE.

This chain uses TRBV3-1 with TRBJ2-1; perhaps TRBD2 as D (7 bases). This CDR3 has 14 amino acids. Germline assignment: CDR1 LGHDT and CDR2 YNNKEL (reference sequence). V dropped 3 bases and J dropped 10 bases, with 16 bases sitting between them. CDR3 DNA: TGTGCCAGCAGCCAGGAAGGGGGAGCGGGGGAGCAGTTCTTC. It encodes CASSQEGGAGEQFF.

This clonotype was picked up many times. V is TRBV28 and J is TRBJ1-1; D unresolved. V lost 2 bases and J 4 bases, leaving 17 bases between the germline ends. This CDR3 is built from 16 residues. Germline assignment: CDR1 MDHEN and CDR2 SYDVKM. CDR3 bases: TGTGCCAGCAGTTTACTAGGGCGGACCGAAGGCACTGAAGCTTTCTTT. Amino acid sequence: CASSLLGRTEGTEAFF.

V usage is TRBV9 and J usage is TRBJ2-3, with no clear D. Germline V gives CDR1 SGDLS, CDR2 YYNGEE. V was clipped by 5 bases and J by 7 bases, with 14 bases between them. The CDR3 totals 13 residues. This CDR3 is CASRQSGTHTQYF. DNA for the CDR3: TGTGCCAGCAGGCAATCGGGTACCCATACGCAGTATTTT.

This clonotype showed up just a few times. The chain combines TRBV9 with TRBJ1-1; no clear D. The germline gives CDR1 SGDLS, CDR2 YYNGEE. The CDR3 loop spans 14 amino acids. V was cut by 5 bases and J by 3 bases, with 14 bases left in between. The CDR3 reads CASRASGADTEAFF. The CDR3 bases are TGTGCCAGCAGAGCCTCAGGTGCGGACACTGAAGCTTTCTTT. Combining the CDR3 with reference TRBV9 and TRBJ1-1 gives the whole variable domain DSGVTQTPKHLITATGQRVTLRCSPRSGDLSVYWYQQSLDQGLQFLIQYYNGEERAKGNILERFSAQQFPDLHSELNLSSLELGDSALYFCASRASGADTEAFFGQGTRLTVV.

The chain combines TRBV19 with TRBJ2-2; no clear D gene. The CDR3 sequence is 14 residues long. CDR1 and CDR2 (germline): LNHDA, SQIVND (reference sequence). Trimming pared 3 bases from V and 3 bases from J, leaving 8 bases between. The CDR3 loop is CASSIRAHTGELFF. CDR3 sequence (DNA): TGTGCCAGTAGTATTAGGGCCCACACCGGGGAGCTGTTTTTT.

The chain employs TRBV7-2 and TRBJ2-5, with D possibly called TRBD1 or TRBD2 (5 bases each). Trimming shortened V by 5 bases and J by 5 bases, and 21 bases separated the two germline ends. CDR3 size: 16 residues. The germline V gene encodes CDR1 SGHTA and CDR2 FQGNSA. For the CDR3, the DNA is TGTGCCAGCAGCCTACCCTGGGTGGGGGATATCGAGACCCAGTACTTC. It is translated as CASSLPWVGDIETQYF.

V usage is TRBV13 and J usage is TRBJ2-1, with unresolved D. V was trimmed by 3 bases and J by 0 bases, leaving 12 bases between them. Germline loops: CDR1 PRHDT, CDR2 FYEKMQ (reference sequence). This CDR3 is 16 amino acids long. The CDR3 region is CASSFSIWSSYNEQFF. The DNA of the CDR3 is TGTGCCAGCAGCTTTTCCATCTGGAGCTCCTACAATGAGCAGTTCTTC.

This clonotype was counted only a few times. The rearrangement uses TRBV5-5 and TRBJ1-2; 7 bases are a match to TRBD1. Trimming at V came to 3 bases and at J to 4 bases, leaving 9 bases not matched to a gene. CDR3 length: 15 residues. The germline V gene has CDR1 SGHKS and CDR2 YYEKEE (reference sequence). CDR3 in amino acids: CASSWDGTAPYGYTF. The CDR3, as DNA: TGTGCCAGCAGCTGGGACGGGACAGCTCCCTATGGCTACACCTTC.

This clonotype was counted a few times. The chain carries TRBV19 and TRBJ2-5, with TRBD2 identical over 13 bases. The CDR3 length is 15 residues. The V gene's germline CDR1 is LNHDA and CDR2 SQIVND (reference sequence). V was clipped by 8 bases and J by 3 bases; unmatched bases: 6. The chain's CDR3 is CASARTSGREETQYF. The CDR3 DNA reads as TGTGCCAGTGCCCGGACTAGCGGGAGAGAAGAGACCCAGTACTTC.

This clonotype has a count of ten or more. The chain uses TRBV28 and TRBJ2-5; the D gene is possibly TRBD2 (5 bases). The germline gives CDR1 MDHEN, CDR2 SYDVKM. The V gene lost 3 bases and the J gene lost 5 bases, with 22 bases spanning the gap. This CDR3 is built from 17 residues. CDR3 in DNA: TGTGCCAGCAGTTTTGTTCGGTCGAGGGTGGGCCTTGAGACCCAGTACTTC. The encoded protein is CASSFVRSRVGLETQYF.

This clonotype turned up a few times. The gene calls are TRBV6-1 and TRBJ2-7, with no clear D. The length of the CDR3 is 13 residues. The V gene lost 7 bases and the J gene lost 2 bases, with 12 bases spanning the gap. Germline CDR1 is MNHNS and CDR2 is SASEGT. CDR3 in DNA: TGTGCCAGCACCCAGGTGGGAACCTACGAGCAGTACTTC. Encoded protein: CASTQVGTYEQYF.

This clonotype was picked up many times. The CDR3 DNA reads as TGTGCCAGCAGGCGACGGGCGGGGAATACCTACAATGAGCAGTTCTTC. The encoded protein is CASRRRAGNTYNEQFF. The gene calls are TRBV2 and TRBJ2-1, with TRBD2 as a possible D gene (6 bases). Germline CDR1 is SNHLY and CDR2 is FYNNEI. The CDR3 length is 16 residues. Between the trimmed V and J ends, which lost 6 bases and 2 bases, there was a span of 17 bases.

The chain combines TRBV4-3 with TRBJ2-3, with D maybe TRBD1 (6 bases). Trimming shortened V by 3 bases and J by 3 bases, and 13 bases separated the two germline ends. This CDR3 comprises 15 residues. In germline, CDR1 is LGHNA, CDR2 YSLEER. The CDR3 nucleotides are TGCGCCAGCAGCCATGGGGGCCGTCAGACAGATACGCAGTATTTT. This gives the protein CASSHGGRQTDTQYF.

The rearrangement joins TRBV7-9 to TRBJ2-7; D unclear. Trimming took off 0 bases at V and 2 bases at J, with 11 bases between the two ends. The CDR3 is 15 amino acids. Germline V gene data show CDR1 as SEHNR and CDR2 as FQNEAQ (reference sequence). CDR3 amino acids: CASSLAPSAAYEQYF. The CDR3 region has the DNA TGTGCCAGCAGCTTAGCCCCCAGTGCTGCCTACGAGCAGTACTTC.

This clonotype has more than one count but fewer than ten. The chain joins TRBV28 to TRBJ2-1, with TRBD2 identical over 13 bases. Per the germline V gene, CDR1 is MDHEN and CDR2 is SYDVKM. Trimming cost V 3 bases and J 8 bases; bases outside gene matches: 10. This CDR3 comprises 17 residues. The CDR3 spells CASSFLTGLAGEYEQFF. In nucleotides, the CDR3 is TGTGCCAGCAGTTTCCTGACTGGACTAGCGGGAGAGTATGAGCAGTTCTTC.

This clonotype turned up a few times. A much larger clonotype is one base distant, so this may be a read error. V and J are TRBV30 and TRBJ2-5; 7 positions agree with TRBD1. The CDR3 sequence is 14 residues long. The J segment lost 4 bases and the V segment lost 4 bases, leaving 9 bases of the junction unmatched. CDR1 GTSNPN and CDR2 SVGIG come from the germline V gene (reference sequence). Written as DNA, the CDR3 is TGTGCCTGGATCGCTGACAGGGTTTCAGAGACCCAGTACTTC. Translated, it gives CAWIADRVSETQYF. Together with reference TRBV30 and TRBJ2-5, the CDR3 gives the full variable domain: SQTIHQWPATLVQPVGSPLSLECTVEGTSNPNLYWYRQAAGRGLQLLFYSVGIGQISSEVPQNLSASRPQDRQFILSSKKLLLSDSGFYLCAWIADRVSETQYFGPGTRLLVL.

There are many counts of this clonotype. The rearrangement links TRBV2 to TRBJ2-7, with D possibly matching TRBD1 (6 bases). V was pared by 6 bases and J by 3 bases, with 15 bases between. The CDR3 contains 14 residues. The germline CDR1 and CDR2 sequences are SNHLY and FYNNEI. CDR3: CASRPGTQSYEQYF. DNA for the CDR3: TGTGCCAGCAGGCCCGGGACACAAAGCTACGAGCAGTACTTC.